What follows are 14 T cell receptor beta chains derived from one specimen sequenced in a study of blood T cells in healthy people across ages. PCR was performed a second time for about 6 to 12 cycles using a sample-barcoded 5' primer and a J-beta primer mix. TCRdb independently ran MiXCR on the 5' RACE reads; one entry per CDR3 protein. Here the sample spans roughly 1.9 million distinct CDR3 sequences, more than 35% being singletons. Sequencing was carried out using blood. The origin of the receptors is a human donor in good health.

The gene calls are TRBV11-1 and TRBJ2-3, with TRBD2 matching over 10 bases. The CDR3 has 17 residues. Germline V gene lookup returns CDR1 SGHAT and CDR2 FQDESV (reference sequence). J lost 4 bases, V lost 2 bases, and 9 bases had no gene match. In DNA form, the CDR3 reads TGTGCCAGCAGCTTATCGATAACTAGCGGGGTCGCAGATACGCAGTATTTT. Protein: CASSLSITSGVADTQYF.

This clonotype has just one count. The junction and the germline gene differ at one end; a read error may be behind it. The chain links TRBV7-2 to TRBJ1-2, with D possibly being TRBD1 (5 bases). This CDR3 comprises 17 residues. Looked up from germline, CDR1 is SGHTA and CDR2 is FQGNSA. The CDR3 reads CASSLSSSPGKGYGHTF. In nucleotides, the CDR3 is TGTGCCAGCAGCTTAAGTAGTTCGCCAGGGAAGGGGTATGGCCACACCTTC.

V usage is TRBV6-5 and J usage is TRBJ2-5; D is perhaps TRBD2 (6 bases). CDR1 and CDR2 from the germline V gene are MNHEY and SVGAGI. The CDR3 has 13 amino acids. The V end lost 6 bases, the J end lost 5 bases, and 13 bases lay between the germline ends. The CDR3 here is CASRRGAWETQYF. In DNA, the CDR3 is TGTGCCAGCAGGCGCGGGGCGTGGGAGACCCAGTACTTC.

The chain has TRBV5-1 and TRBJ2-3; the D gene could be TRBD1 or TRBD2 (6 bases each). There are 14 residues in the CDR3. The V and J ends lost 8 bases and 0 bases respectively, with 13 bases between them. CDR1 is SGHRS and CDR2 is YFSETQ in the germline V gene. CDR3 loop: CASYRGGSTDTQYF. The CDR3 DNA follows: TGCGCCAGTTATCGAGGGGGGAGCACAGATACGCAGTATTTT. The full variable domain, rest sourced from reference TRBV5-1 and TRBJ2-3, is KAGVTQTPRYLIKTRGQQVTLSCSPISGHRSVSWYQQTPGQGLQFLFEYFSETQRNKGNFPGRFSGRQFSNSRSEMNVSTLELGDSALYLCASYRGGSTDTQYFGPGTRLTVL.

In its sample, this clonotype was seen a few times. The chain has TRBV5-1 and TRBJ1-4; TRBD1 matches 7 bases. The CDR3 spans 14 residues. The V and J ends lost 5 bases and 7 bases, in that order; junction bases with no gene match: 8. Germline assignment: CDR1 SGHRS and CDR2 YFSETQ. DNA of the CDR3: TGCGCCAGCAGGATCAGACAGGGCGGTGAAAAACTGTTTTTT. It specifies CASRIRQGGEKLFF.

V gene TRBV7-6 combines with J gene TRBJ2-7, with 8 bases fitting TRBD2. This CDR3 has 13 amino acids. Unmatched junction bases numbered 6, after V lost 5 bases and J lost 6 bases. Germline V gene lookup returns CDR1 SGHVS and CDR2 FNYEAQ. CDR3 loop: CASSPGGRREQYF. The CDR3 nucleotides are TGTGCCAGCAGCCCGGGGGGGCGCCGCGAGCAGTACTTC.

The chain employs TRBV5-1 and TRBJ2-7, with D perhaps assigned TRBD1 or TRBD2 (6 bases each). V was shortened by 6 bases and J by 6 bases, with 22 bases between the two germline ends. The CDR3 length is 15 residues. The germline CDR1 and CDR2 sequences are SGHRS and YFSETQ. CDR3: CASTDTGGGRGEQYF. The CDR3 DNA sequence: TGCGCCAGCACCGATACCGGGGGTGGCAGGGGCGAGCAGTACTTC.

V gene TRBV6-1 combines with J gene TRBJ2-4; 8 bases match TRBD1. TRBJ2-7 explains the end of the DNA better; the J call may be wrong. Germline assignment: CDR1 MNHNS and CDR2 SASEGT. This CDR3 is built from 14 residues. The CDR3 DNA sequence: TGTGCCAGCAGTACGACAGGGGTTAACTACGAGCAGTACTTC. As protein: CASSTTGVNYEQYF.

The chain combines TRBV6-1 with TRBJ2-1; D unresolved. Germline values: CDR1 MNHNS, CDR2 SASEGT. Trimming removed 0 bases from V and 12 bases from J, with 12 bases in between. The CDR3 spans 13 residues. CDR3 sequence: CASSEARGVGQFF. CDR3 bases: TGTGCCAGCAGTGAAGCGCGTGGAGTAGGGCAGTTCTTC.

V gene TRBV12-5 combines with J gene TRBJ2-1; no clear D gene. The ends were cut back, 5 bases at V and 10 bases at J, with 12 bases in the middle. Germline assignment: CDR1 LGHNT and CDR2 FRNRAP. The CDR3 extends over 12 amino acids. Written as DNA, the CDR3 is TGTGCTAGTGGTCAAGAGTGGGTGGAGCAGTTCTTC. Amino acids: CASGQEWVEQFF.

Here the CDR3 DNA reads TGTGCCAGCAGTTTTGGGGGTATCGATACGCAGTATTTT. Translating it yields CASSFGGIDTQYF. The chain uses TRBV28 and TRBJ2-3; D assignment may be TRBD1 or TRBD2 (5 bases each). The CDR3 runs to 13 residues. Deletions cut 3 bases from V and 6 bases from J, with 10 bases between. Germline V gives CDR1 MDHEN, CDR2 SYDVKM. The whole variable domain, filled in from reference TRBV28 and TRBJ2-3, reads DVKVTQSSRYLVKRTGEKVFLECVQDMDHENMFWYRQDPGLGLRLIYFSYDVKMKEKGDIPEGYSVSREKKERFSLILESASTNQTSMYLCASSFGGIDTQYFGPGTRLTVL.

The CDR3: CASSSPQGIRGTEAFF. The CDR3 DNA follows: TGTGCCAGCAGTTCGCCTCAGGGGATCAGGGGCACTGAAGCTTTCTTT. The chain carries TRBV12-3 or TRBV12-4 and TRBJ1-1, with a weak D call TRBD1 (6 bases). This CDR3 is 16 amino acids long. Trimming cost V 4 bases and J 4 bases, with 19 bases left between them.

This clonotype appeared many times. The gene calls are TRBV28 and TRBJ1-5; possible D gene TRBD1, 5 bases. Germline CDR1 MDHEN, CDR2 SYDVKM. V lost 6 bases and J lost 2, with 14 bases in between. The CDR3 spans 15 residues. For the CDR3, the DNA is TGTGCCAGCAGGTTTACGGGGGTGGGCAATCAGCCCCAGCATTTT. This encodes CASRFTGVGNQPQHF.

The rearrangement uses TRBV7-2 and TRBJ2-7; D is possibly TRBD1 or TRBD2 (6 bases each). Trimming left V 5 bases short and J 6 bases short, with 20 bases between. Germline V CDR1 and CDR2: SGHTA, FQGNSA. There are 15 residues in the CDR3. The CDR3, as DNA: TGTGCCAGCAGCCAGGAGGGGGGACTTCGACGCGAGCAGTACTTC. Translated, it gives CASSQEGGLRREQYF.